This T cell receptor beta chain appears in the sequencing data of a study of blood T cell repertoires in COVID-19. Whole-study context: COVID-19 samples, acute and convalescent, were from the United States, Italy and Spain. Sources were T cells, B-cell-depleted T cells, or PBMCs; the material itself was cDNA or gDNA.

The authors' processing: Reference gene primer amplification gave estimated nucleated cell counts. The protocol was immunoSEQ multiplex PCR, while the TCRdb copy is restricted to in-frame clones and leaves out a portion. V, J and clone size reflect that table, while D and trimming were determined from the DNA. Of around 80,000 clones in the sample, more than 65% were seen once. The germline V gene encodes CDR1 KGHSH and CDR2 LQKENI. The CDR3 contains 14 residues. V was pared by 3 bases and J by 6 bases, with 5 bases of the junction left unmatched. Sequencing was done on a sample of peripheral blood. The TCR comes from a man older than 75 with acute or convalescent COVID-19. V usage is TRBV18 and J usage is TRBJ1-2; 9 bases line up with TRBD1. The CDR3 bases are TGTGCCAGCTCACCGGGACAGGGAGAAGATGGCTACACCTTC. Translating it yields CASSPGQGEDGYTF.